The 22 T cell receptor beta chains below were found in one sample sequenced in a study of shared clonotypes between healthy human individuals. Profiled with immunoSEQ multiplex PCR; TCRdb holds only in-frame clones, not every one. There are some 690,000 clones in the sample; less than 95% occur only once, and about 34% lies in the top ten. What was sequenced was memory CD8+ T cells from PBMCs. Stated subset: CD45RO+ cells pooled with CCR7-negative TemRA cells. The receptors here all came from a man aged 18 to 30 in good health. Some clones in this sample may be carry-over from other donors' samples.

The rearrangement links TRBV15 to TRBJ1-5; D is possibly TRBD1 (5 bases). CDR3 length: 16 amino acids. V shed 0 bases and J shed 4 bases, with 13 bases lying between them. Per germline, CDR1 LNHNV and CDR2 YYDKDF (reference sequence). The CDR3 here is CATSRDRGVRNQPQHF. The CDR3 DNA is TGTGCCACCAGCAGAGATCGGGGGGTACGGAATCAGCCCCAGCATTTT. The full variable domain, rest sourced from reference TRBV15 and TRBJ1-5, is DAMVIQNPRYQVTQFGKPVTLSCSQTLNHNVMYWYQQKSSQAPKLLFHYYDKDFNNEADTPDNFQSRRPNTSFCFLDIRSPGLGDTAMYLCATSRDRGVRNQPQHFGDGTRLSIL.

This chain connects TRBV6-5 to TRBJ2-7; D is unresolved. The V end was cut by 10 bases, the J end by 0 bases, with 13 bases between. The CDR3 is made up of 13 amino acids. The germline V gene encodes CDR1 MNHEY and CDR2 SVGAGI. CDR3 loop: CATAGVYSYEQYF. The CDR3 DNA follows: TGTGCCACCGCCGGCGTTTACTCCTACGAGCAGTACTTC.

This clone was detected once. The chain has TRBV2 and TRBJ1-2; a weak D match, TRBD1 (5 bases). CDR1 SNHLY and CDR2 FYNNEI come from the germline V gene. There are 13 residues in the CDR3. Trimming cost V 11 bases and J 4 bases, with 17 bases left between them. DNA of the CDR3: TGTGCCTGGCCGACAGAACCGGTCTATGGCTACACCTTC. Its protein product is CAWPTEPVYGYTF.

CDR3 sequence reads: CASPETGAMNTEAFF. The CDR3 DNA reads TGTGCCAGCCCCGAGACAGGGGCCATGAACACTGAAGCTTTCTTT. The V and J genes are TRBV7-9 and TRBJ1-1; 8 bases agree with TRBD1. V shed 8 bases and J 0 bases; nucleotides not matched to a gene: 8. There are 15 residues in the CDR3. Germline V gene data show CDR1 as SEHNR and CDR2 as FQNEAQ (reference sequence).

The chain uses TRBV5-1 and TRBJ2-4; possible D gene TRBD2, 5 bases. V shed 4 bases and J shed 7 bases, with 12 bases lying between them. Germline V lookup: CDR1 SGHRS, CDR2 YFSETQ. This CDR3 comprises 13 residues. CDR3 residues: CASSPLERNIQYF. The DNA of the CDR3 is TGCGCCAGCAGCCCTTTGGAGCGGAACATTCAGTACTTC.

This chain links TRBV6-7 with TRBJ2-7; D unresolved. TRBV6-7 is an ORF, and what it does is uncertain. The length of the CDR3 is 18 residues. Trimming pared 3 bases from V and 1 base from J, leaving 22 bases between. CDR3 in amino acids: CASSYNGPPTGKSYEQYF. DNA of the CDR3: TGTGCCAGCAGTTATAACGGTCCCCCGACTGGGAAATCCTACGAGCAGTACTTC.

The chain carries TRBV29-1 and TRBJ2-1; 8 bases are a match to TRBD2. The V gene's germline CDR1 is SQVTM and CDR2 ANQGSEA. The ends lost 2 bases at V and 7 bases at J; junction bases unmatched: 13. CDR3 length: 16 residues. The CDR3 is CSVEKVKRESGNEQFF. The CDR3 region has the DNA TGCAGCGTTGAAAAGGTGAAGCGGGAGTCTGGGAATGAGCAGTTCTTC.

A note on this clone: At one of its ends the junction is not consistent with the germline gene, which may arise from a read error. The gene calls are TRBV9 and TRBJ1-1; 7 bases agree with TRBD1. CDR1 and CDR2 from the germline V gene are SGDLS and YYNGEE. The CDR3 has 11 amino acids. In DNA form, the CDR3 reads TGTGCCAGCAGCTCGGGGACAGACGTTTACTTT. Its protein product is CASSSGTDVYF.

This rearrangement joins TRBV6-5 to TRBJ2-3; 10 bases match TRBD1. Germline V CDR1 and CDR2: MNHEY, SVGAGI. The CDR3 sequence is 14 residues long. V was clipped by 6 bases and J by 4 bases; unmatched bases: 4. Here the CDR3 reads CASRKTGGPDTQYF. The CDR3 coding sequence is TGTGCCAGCAGGAAGACAGGGGGCCCAGATACGCAGTATTTT.

The table lists this clone with a count of one. V gene TRBV28 combines with J gene TRBJ1-4; 8 bases line up with TRBD1. CDR3 length equals 14 residues. Looked up from germline, CDR1 is MDHEN and CDR2 is SYDVKM. J was trimmed by 6 bases and V by 3 bases; bases with no gene match: 3. CDR3 loop: CASSLQGAYEKLFF. The CDR3, as DNA: TGTGCCAGCAGTTTGCAGGGGGCATATGAAAAACTGTTTTTT.

V and J are TRBV7-9 and TRBJ1-1, with D unresolved. CDR1 and CDR2 (germline): SEHNR, FQNEAQ (reference sequence). V lost 8 bases and J 3 bases, leaving 13 bases between the germline ends. The CDR3 consists of 13 residues. CDR3 nucleotides: TGTGCCAGCGACCTTCCGAGGGACACTGAAGCTTTCTTT. Protein product: CASDLPRDTEAFF.

This clone was observed once. The chain joins TRBV27 to TRBJ2-7, with 8 nucleotides matching TRBD2. CDR3 length equals 15 residues. Germline V gene lookup returns CDR1 MNHEY and CDR2 SMNVEV (reference sequence). With V trimmed by 6 bases and J by 2 bases, 9 bases remained unmatched. This CDR3 is CASSWVASGPYEQYF. The CDR3 nucleotides are TGTGCCAGCAGCTGGGTGGCTAGCGGGCCCTACGAGCAGTACTTC.

This clone occurred once. V is TRBV7-9 and J is TRBJ2-5, with 8 bases fitting TRBD2. With 7 bases clipped from V and 1 base from J, the junction kept 8 bases outside the gene matches. CDR1 SEHNR and CDR2 FQNEAQ come from the germline V gene (reference sequence). CDR3 length: 15 residues. The CDR3 here is CASNPRGGAQETQYF. In DNA, the CDR3 is TGTGCCAGCAACCCTCGGGGGGGCGCCCAAGAGACCCAGTACTTC.

This rearrangement joins TRBV5-1 to TRBJ2-5, with D hard to call. The end of the DNA is better explained by TRBJ2-7, so the J call may be wrong. Germline CDR1 SGHRS, CDR2 YFSETQ. CDR3 size: 12 residues. The CDR3 coding sequence is TGCGCCAGCAACAGTTACGACGACGAGCAGTACTTC. This gives the protein CASNSYDDEQYF.

CDR3 nucleotide sequence: TGTGCCAGCAGCTGGACTAGCGGGATGCCGAATGAGCAGTTCTTC. Translated, it gives CASSWTSGMPNEQFF. V is TRBV7-9 and J is TRBJ2-1; 12 bases fit TRBD2. Germline assignment: CDR1 SEHNR and CDR2 FQNEAQ (reference sequence). Unmatched junction bases numbered 5, after V lost 4 bases and J lost 7 bases. The CDR3 is made up of 15 amino acids.

The V and J genes are TRBV4-1 and TRBJ2-3, with TRBD2 identical over 9 bases. This CDR3 is built from 15 residues. Trimming removed 7 bases from V and 5 bases from J; junction bases left unmatched: 10. From germline, CDR1 is MGHRA and CDR2 YSYEKL. CDR3 sequence reads: CASNPLREGGDTQYF. Written as DNA, the CDR3 is TGCGCCAGCAACCCACTGCGGGAGGGGGGAGATACGCAGTATTTT.

The chain has TRBV6-5 and TRBJ2-1, with unresolved D. Germline values: CDR1 MNHEY, CDR2 SVGAGI. With 7 bases removed from V and 1 base from J, the gap between germline ends came to 2 bases. The length of the CDR3 is 11 residues. In DNA form, the CDR3 reads TGTGCCAGCACGTCCTACAATGAGCAGTTCTTC. This translates into CASTSYNEQFF.

The chain employs TRBV27 and TRBJ2-2; 8 nucleotides line up with TRBD2. The ends lost 5 bases at V and 5 bases at J; junction bases unmatched: 10. CDR3 length: 16 amino acids. Germline CDR1 MNHEY, CDR2 SMNVEV (reference sequence). CDR3 sequence (DNA): TGTGCCAGCAGTCCCGGGGGGGGCGGAAGGACCGGGGAGCTGTTTTTT. The encoded protein is CASSPGGGGRTGELFF.

This rearrangement joins TRBV18 to TRBJ1-2; weak D call: TRBD1 (6 bases). Deletions cut 3 bases from V and 4 bases from J, with 15 bases between. The CDR3 is 15 amino acids. Per germline, CDR1 KGHSH and CDR2 LQKENI. The CDR3 DNA follows: TGTGCCAGCTCACCCGTCAAGAGGGGGACCTATGGCTACACCTTC. This translates into CASSPVKRGTYGYTF.

The chain carries TRBV7-8 and TRBJ2-3; D gene unclear. The ends were cut back, 2 bases at V and 5 bases at J, with 8 bases in the middle. Germline V gene data show CDR1 as SGHVS and CDR2 as FQNEAQ. The CDR3 consists of 13 residues. CDR3 amino acids: CASSLILRDTQYF. CDR3 DNA sequence: TGTGCCAGCAGCTTAATCCTCCGAGATACGCAGTATTTT.

J is TRBJ2-7 and V is TRBV11-2; 11 bases are shared with TRBD1. The germline V gene encodes CDR1 SGHAT and CDR2 FQNNGV. J lost 4 bases, V lost 1 base, and 9 bases had no gene match. The CDR3 sequence is 17 residues long. Here the CDR3 reads CASSLGPGTGGRYEQYF. The CDR3 DNA reads as TGTGCCAGCAGCTTAGGCCCAGGGACAGGGGGTCGGTACGAGCAGTACTTC.

The genes are TRBV27 and TRBJ1-5; TRBD1 agrees at 7 bases. This CDR3 is built from 15 residues. Germline V gene data show CDR1 as MNHEY and CDR2 as SMNVEV (reference sequence). V trimming: 0 bases; J trimming: 5 bases; junction bases outside the gene matches: 4. The CDR3 DNA sequence: TGTGCCAGCAGTTTATCCAGGGGGTCCTATCAGCCCCAGCATTTT. It is translated as CASSLSRGSYQPQHF.